This T cell receptor beta chain comes out of a study of OX40 agonist ivuxolimab in advanced cancers. Whole-study context: The treatment was a fully human IgG2 OX40 agonist, ivuxolimab. Allowance was made for prior anti-PD-1, anti-PD-L1 or anti-CTLA-4 therapy, and 35% to 40% had some.

General study points: In CD8+ T cells, expanded clones were on average more numerous than in CD4+.

Between the trimmed V and J ends, which lost 3 bases and 3 bases, there was a span of 14 bases. CDR1 MNHEY and CDR2 SMNVEV come from the germline V gene (reference sequence). The CDR3 contains 16 residues. As regards this clone: Its matching antigen is unknown.

Assay used: immunoSEQ multiplex PCR; TCRdb lists only in-frame clones, some missing. The table shows under 80,000 clones, with 89% occurring only once. The chain couples TRBV27 to TRBJ1-4; possible D gene TRBD1, 5 bases. The TCR was taken from an adult with an advanced solid tumor such as melanoma, head and neck, liver or kidney cancer. Sequencing used CD4+ or CD8+ T cells sorted from blood, obtained in a trial of the OX40 agonist ivuxolimab. The CDR3 DNA reads as TGTGCCAGCAGTTTTAATTTCGCGACAGCTAATGAAAAACTGTTTTTT. Translation: CASSFNFATANEKLFF.